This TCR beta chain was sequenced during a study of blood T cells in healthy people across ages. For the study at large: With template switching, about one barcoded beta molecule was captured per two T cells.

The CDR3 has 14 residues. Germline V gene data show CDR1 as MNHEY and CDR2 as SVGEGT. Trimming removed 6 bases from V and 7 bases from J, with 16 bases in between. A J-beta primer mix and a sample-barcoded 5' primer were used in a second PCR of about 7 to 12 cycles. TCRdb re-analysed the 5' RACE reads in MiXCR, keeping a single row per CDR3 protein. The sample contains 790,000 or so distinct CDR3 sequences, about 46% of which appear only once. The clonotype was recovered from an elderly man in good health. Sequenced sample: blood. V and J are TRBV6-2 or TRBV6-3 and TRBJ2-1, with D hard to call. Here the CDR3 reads CASRTDRVSNEQFF. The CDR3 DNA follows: TGTGCCAGCAGGACGGATAGGGTGTCGAATGAGCAGTTCTTC.